This T cell receptor beta chain was sequenced in a study of blood T cell repertoires in COVID-19. Study summary: Collection of acute and convalescent COVID-19 samples took place in the United States, Italy and Spain. PBMCs, B-cell-depleted T cells, or T cells provided the cDNA or gDNA that made up the material.

The germline V and J ends were trimmed by 5 bases and 3 bases, with 8 bases remaining between them. CDR3 length equals 13 residues. Authors' analysis steps: For nucleated cells, counts were estimated from reference gene primer amplification. Sequenced by immunoSEQ multiplex PCR; TCRdb stores in-frame clones only, minus some. Clone size and V and J calls were adopted from that table, with D and trimming inferred from the DNA. Here the sample spans about 88,000 clones, roughly nine tenths being singletons. The origin of this receptor is a woman of 80 years or more with active COVID-19. The sequencing input was peripheral blood. This chain links TRBV12-3 or TRBV12-4 with TRBJ2-1; tentative D call: TRBD2 (6 bases). The CDR3 loop is CASSPGDYNEQFF. CDR3 bases: TGTGCCAGCAGTCCGGGAGACTACAATGAGCAGTTCTTC.